These 16 T cell receptor beta chains originate from one sample sequenced in a study of blood T cell repertoires in COVID-19. Sequencing was performed with immunoSEQ multiplex PCR; in TCRdb, only in-frame clones are kept and a portion is missing. Among over 95,000 clones listed, approximately 85% were seen once. The source material was peripheral blood. The receptors derive from a woman aged 55 to 70 with COVID-19, enrolled during active disease.

The chain joins TRBV19 to TRBJ1-5; no clear D gene. Trimming shortened V by 3 bases and J by 4 bases, and 10 bases separated the two germline ends. The CDR3 is made up of 14 amino acids. Germline V gives CDR1 LNHDA, CDR2 SQIVND (reference sequence). As DNA, the CDR3 is TGTGCCAGTAGTATCGGAGGATATAATCAGCCCCAGCATTTT. Its protein is CASSIGGYNQPQHF.

With respect to this clone: At one end the junction does not follow the germline gene, possibly because of a read error. The chain couples TRBV7-7 to TRBJ1-4, with 7 positions matching TRBD1. Looked up from germline, CDR1 is SSHAT and CDR2 is FNYEAQ (reference sequence). This CDR3 region has 14 residues. The CDR3 sequence is CASSPDRANEKLFF. As DNA, the CDR3 is TGTGCTAGCAGCCCTGACAGGGCTAATGAAAAACTGTTTTTT.

The chain couples TRBV27 to TRBJ1-2; TRBD1 matches at 8 bases. Germline CDR1 is MNHEY and CDR2 is SMNVEV (reference sequence). The CDR3 has 14 residues. Trimming took 5 bases from V and 8 from J; bases not matched to a gene: 10. This CDR3 reads CASSPATGVGGYTF. The CDR3 region has the DNA TGTGCCAGCAGTCCCGCGACAGGGGTCGGGGGCTACACCTTC.

V usage is TRBV7-9 and J usage is TRBJ2-7, with 7 bases lining up with TRBD2. The germline V gene has CDR1 SEHNR and CDR2 FQNEAQ (reference sequence). This CDR3 region has 15 residues. J gave up 0 bases and V 2 bases, and 4 bases lay outside the gene matches. CDR3 nucleotide sequence: TGTGCCAGCAGCTTACGGGAGGCCAACTCCTACGAGCAGTACTTC. It translates to CASSLREANSYEQYF.

The chain links TRBV6-2 or TRBV6-3 to TRBJ2-7; TRBD1 agrees at 10 bases. V lost 1 base to trimming and J lost 4 bases; unmatched junction nucleotides: 4. This CDR3 is built from 15 residues. Germline V gives CDR1 MNHEY, CDR2 SVGEGT. The CDR3 spells CASSYLGTGVYEQYF. CDR3 nucleotides: TGTGCCAGCAGTTACTTAGGGACAGGGGTGTACGAGCAGTACTTC.

The chain recombines TRBV6-2 or TRBV6-3 with TRBJ2-5, with 14 bases aligning to TRBD2. CDR3 length: 17 amino acids. Germline CDR1 reads MNHEY; CDR2 reads SVGEGT. J was trimmed by 4 bases and V by 1 base; bases with no gene match: 5. In nucleotides, the CDR3 is TGTGCCAGCAGTTACTTAGGGACTAGCGGGGGAATAGAGACCCAGTACTTC. Encoded protein: CASSYLGTSGGIETQYF.

The chain is built from TRBV7-2 and TRBJ1-3, with TRBD1 as a possible D gene (6 bases). This CDR3 has 16 amino acids. The ends were cut back, 2 bases at V and 2 bases at J, with 13 bases in the middle. Germline V gene lookup returns CDR1 SGHTA and CDR2 FQGNSA. The CDR3 DNA reads as TGTGCCAGCAGCTTATCGGGAGGGGGAGCTGGAAACACCATATATTTT. Amino acid sequence: CASSLSGGGAGNTIYF.

Here the CDR3 DNA reads TGTGCCAGCAGTGTTCGCCAGGACACTGAAGCTTTCTTT. This encodes CASSVRQDTEAFF. This sequence joins TRBV2 and TRBJ1-1; no definite D call. Germline lookup yields CDR1 SNHLY and CDR2 FYNNEI. The CDR3 sequence is 13 residues long. V lost 4 bases to trimming and J lost 3 bases, with 9 bases between them.

The rearrangement uses TRBV21-1 and TRBJ1-1; whether TRBD1, the table's D call, matches the DNA was not checked. TRBV21-1 has pseudogene status. The CDR3 loop spans 15 amino acids. This CDR3 reads CASIKVRVRCTEAFF. CDR3 bases: TGTGCCAGCATCAAGGTCAGGGTTAGGTGCACTGAAGCTTTCTTT.

The CDR3 DNA reads as TGTGCCAGAGTGGCAGGGGGCCTCGAGACCCAGTACTTC. Amino acid sequence: CARVAGGLETQYF. The chain carries TRBV5-8 and TRBJ2-5; the match to TRBD1 covers 8 bases. Germline V gene sequence: CDR1 SGHTS, CDR2 YDEGEE. This CDR3 contains 13 residues. The V gene end was trimmed by 8 bases and the J gene end by 5 bases; junction bases not matched to a gene: 8.

This sequence joins TRBV11-2 and TRBJ1-2; 10 bases agree with TRBD1. Trimming cost V 3 bases and J 3 bases; bases outside gene matches: 1. CDR1 SGHAT and CDR2 FQNNGV come from the germline V gene. There are 14 residues in the CDR3. The CDR3 sequence is CASSFGQGDYGYTF. CDR3 bases: TGTGCCAGCAGCTTTGGACAGGGGGACTATGGCTACACCTTC.

This chain joins TRBV7-8 and TRBJ1-4; 7 bases align to TRBD1. J lost 6 bases, V lost 5 bases, and 9 bases had no gene match. This CDR3 is built from 15 residues. CDR1 and CDR2 (germline): SGHVS, FQNEAQ. The CDR3 reads CASSNYRGWDEKLFF. As DNA, the CDR3 is TGTGCCAGCAGCAATTACAGGGGTTGGGATGAAAAACTGTTTTTT.

V and J are TRBV6-5 and TRBJ2-1, with 10 bases that match TRBD2. The CDR3 consists of 15 residues. V dropped 6 bases and J dropped 8; count of bases not matched to a gene: 10. CDR1 is MNHEY, CDR2 SVGAGI, per germline. The CDR3 DNA is TGTGCCAGCAGCTACAGCGGGGGGGTGTCCCATGAGCAGTTCTTC. Amino acid sequence: CASSYSGGVSHEQFF.

CDR3 sequence reads: CASQRVGVDEQFF. In DNA, the CDR3 is TGTGCCAGCCAACGAGTAGGGGTTGATGAGCAGTTCTTC. The rearrangement links TRBV5-5 to TRBJ2-1, with D possibly being TRBD1 (5 bases). V was trimmed by 7 bases and J by 8 bases, leaving 16 bases between them. CDR3 length: 13 residues. Germline CDR1 SGHKS, CDR2 YYEKEE (reference sequence).

This clone was found once. The chain is built from TRBV20-1 and TRBJ2-5; D remains ambiguous. Germline V CDR1 and CDR2: DFQATT, SNEGSKA (reference sequence). V shed 5 bases and J shed 2 bases, with 3 bases lying between them. This CDR3 contains 10 residues. The CDR3 DNA is TGCAGTGCTGAGCAAGAGACCCAGTACTTC. Translation: CSAEQETQYF.

The chain couples TRBV5-1 to TRBJ2-3; 9 nucleotides match TRBD2. The trim removed 4 bases at V and 0 bases at J, leaving 9 bases unmatched. From germline, CDR1 is SGHRS and CDR2 YFSETQ. The length of the CDR3 is 17 residues. CDR3 amino acids: CASSRISSGASTDTQYF. The CDR3 coding sequence is TGCGCCAGCAGCCGGATCTCTAGCGGGGCTAGCACAGATACGCAGTATTTT.